One and the same sample provided the 32 T cell receptor beta chains below, sequenced in a study of T cell responses to AZD1222 COVID-19 vaccine. Sequenced by immunoSEQ multiplex PCR; TCRdb stores in-frame clones only, minus some. The sample has roughly 70,000 clones, more than 75% seen once. Material: peripheral blood, obtained on day 0 of AZD1222 vaccination. Receptor source: an adult in good health.

This chain connects TRBV29-1 to TRBJ1-1, with a tentative D call TRBD1 (6 bases). Germline V gene data show CDR1 as SQVTM and CDR2 as ANQGSEA. V gave up 5 bases and J gave up 2 bases, with 15 bases separating them. The CDR3 spans 14 residues. CDR3 nucleotide sequence: TGCAGCGTTAAAAAGGGGGGTGGAAACACTGAAGCTTTCTTT. Its translation: CSVKKGGGNTEAFF.

This chain links TRBV27 with TRBJ1-1; D is unresolved. V was cut by 6 bases and J by 1 base, with 12 bases left in between. Germline CDR1 is MNHEY and CDR2 is SMNVEV (reference sequence). The CDR3 sequence is 14 residues long. As DNA, the CDR3 is TGTGCCAGCAGATGGAGGTTAGGGAACACTGAAGCTTTCTTT. This gives the protein CASRWRLGNTEAFF.

The chain joins TRBV28 to TRBJ2-1; 11 positions match TRBD1. With V trimmed by 11 bases and J by 3 bases, 12 bases remained unmatched. Looked up from germline, CDR1 is MDHEN and CDR2 is SYDVKM. This CDR3 contains 16 residues. The CDR3 here is CALSPGQGADYNEQFF. In DNA, the CDR3 is TGTGCCCTCTCCCCCGGACAGGGGGCCGACTACAATGAGCAGTTCTTC.

This clone was picked up a small number of times. The V gene is TRBV25-1, the J gene TRBJ2-7; TRBD2 is a possible D gene (5 bases). This CDR3 has 14 amino acids. Germline loops: CDR1 MGHDK, CDR2 SYGVNS. V lost 3 bases and J 6 bases, leaving 15 bases between the germline ends. The CDR3 DNA reads TGTGCCAGCAGTGATACCGGACGAACTAGCGAGCAGTACTTC. Translating gives CASSDTGRTSEQYF.

The rearrangement links TRBV30 to TRBJ1-2; tentative D call: TRBD1 (5 bases). The CDR3 has 13 residues. Germline CDR1 is GTSNPN and CDR2 is SVGIG (reference sequence). The V end was cut by 4 bases, the J end by 5 bases, with 14 bases between. CDR3 DNA sequence: TGTGCCTGGATAAGGGGCTACCAGTATGGCTACACCTTC. This translates into CAWIRGYQYGYTF. Full variable domain (missing parts from reference TRBV30 and TRBJ1-2): SQTIHQWPATLVQPVGSPLSLECTVEGTSNPNLYWYRQAAGRGLQLLFYSVGIGQISSEVPQNLSASRPQDRQFILSSKKLLLSDSGFYLCAWIRGYQYGYTFGSGTRLTVV.

This clone has more than one count but fewer than ten. A much larger clone lies a single base off, so this may be a read error. The rearrangement joins TRBV20-1 to TRBJ2-2, with 10 nucleotides matching TRBD2. Germline CDR1 reads DFQATT; CDR2 reads SNEGSKA (reference sequence). The CDR3 runs 15 residues. Germline trimming cut 3 bases from V and 6 bases from J; bases unmatched to any gene: 7. The CDR3 DNA sequence: TGCAGTGCTAGTTTCGAGCGGGGGGGCGCCGGGGAGCTGTTTTTT. Translation: CSASFERGGAGELFF.

J is TRBJ1-1 and V is TRBV5-6; D uncertain. CDR3 length: 12 residues. Germline CDR1 and CDR2: SGHDT and YYEEEE. The V gene lost 2 bases and the J gene lost 4 bases, with 6 bases spanning the gap. The CDR3 nucleotides read TGTGCCAGCAGCTTCGAACCCACTGAAGCTTTCTTT. Translation: CASSFEPTEAFF.

The V call is TRBV18, the J call TRBJ1-1; D gene unclear. V gave up 1 base and J gave up 1 base, with 10 bases separating them. This CDR3 is 15 amino acids long. The germline CDR1 and CDR2 sequences are KGHSH and LQKENI. CDR3 nucleotides: TGTGCCAGCTCACCACTGCATACAGAGAACACTGAAGCTTTCTTT. Translating it yields CASSPLHTENTEAFF.

The sample holds a few counts of this clone. The rearrangement joins TRBV6-1 to TRBJ2-2; D gene uncertain. V was clipped by 3 bases and J by 4 bases, with 9 bases between them. The CDR3 length is 14 residues. CDR1 is MNHNS, CDR2 SASEGT, per germline. CDR3 in amino acids: CASSEMGSTGELFF. In DNA form, the CDR3 reads TGTGCCAGCAGTGAGATGGGCTCCACCGGGGAGCTGTTTTTT.

As concerns this clone: One end of the junction does not line up with germline, which may come from a read error. In nucleotides, the CDR3 is TGTGCCAGCAGCCCGGGCCCCTCCTCCTCCCACGAGCAGTACTTC. Its translation is CASSPGPSSSHEQYF. The rearrangement uses TRBV7-3 and TRBJ2-7; D is uncertain. This CDR3 contains 15 residues. Germline loops: CDR1 SGHTA, CDR2 FQGTGA.

This chain joins TRBV27 and TRBJ1-2; no definite D call. The ends were cut back, 5 bases at V and 1 base at J, with 8 bases in the middle. CDR3 size: 13 residues. CDR1 and CDR2 from the germline V gene are MNHEY and SMNVEV (reference sequence). The CDR3 nucleotides are TGTGCCAGCAGTGCCGATTTTAACTATGGCTACACCTTC. Its protein is CASSADFNYGYTF.

V gene TRBV11-3 combines with J gene TRBJ2-5; 7 bases line up with TRBD2. This CDR3 has 14 residues. J was trimmed by 5 bases and V by 0 bases; bases with no gene match: 3. Germline CDR1 is SGHNT and CDR2 is YENEEA. CDR3 residues: CASSLETSWETQYF. For the CDR3, the DNA is TGTGCCAGCAGCTTAGAGACTAGCTGGGAGACCCAGTACTTC.

As concerns this clone: The junction and the germline gene differ at one end; a read error may be behind it. This chain uses TRBV5-8 with TRBJ1-2, with 9 bases aligning to TRBD1. The CDR3 length is 13 residues. The V gene's germline CDR1 is SGHTS and CDR2 YDEGEE. The CDR3 coding sequence is TGTGCCAGCAGCCGCCCCGGGACAGGGAGTAGCGTCTTC. This encodes CASSRPGTGSSVF.

This clone was counted between two and nine times. CDR3 DNA: TGTGCCAGCAGTGCGGGAGAAACAGATACGCAGTATTTT. Translated, it gives CASSAGETDTQYF. This chain links TRBV6-4 with TRBJ2-3; weak D call: TRBD2 (6 bases). V lost 4 bases and J 3 bases, leaving 8 bases between the germline ends. Germline V gene data show CDR1 as MRHNA and CDR2 as SNTAGT. This CDR3 spans 13 amino acids.

The rearrangement uses TRBV10-1 and TRBJ2-2; no reliable D call. Germline-derived CDR1 and CDR2 are WNHNN and SYGVQD (reference sequence). The CDR3 is 13 residues long. The V gene lost 0 bases and the J gene lost 7 bases, with 6 bases spanning the gap. Written as DNA, the CDR3 is TGCGCCAGCAGTGAGTCGAGGATCGGGGAGCTGTTTTTT. Its translation: CASSESRIGELFF.

The chain uses TRBV7-3 and TRBJ2-1, with TRBD1 matching 9 bases. V lost 5 bases, J lost 3 bases, and 5 bases stayed unmatched. CDR3 size: 15 residues. Germline V gene lookup returns CDR1 SGHTA and CDR2 FQGTGA. The CDR3 nucleotides are TGTGCCAGCAGCACACCGGGACAGGGCTACAATGAGCAGTTCTTC. This sequence encodes CASSTPGQGYNEQFF.

The chain is built from TRBV11-3 and TRBJ1-5; D not resolved. Germline V gene data show CDR1 as SGHNT and CDR2 as YENEEA. The germline V and J ends were trimmed by 5 bases and 4 bases, with 9 bases remaining between them. This CDR3 has 13 amino acids. CDR3 DNA sequence: TGTGCCAGCAGCCGGACCTTTAATCAGCCCCAGCATTTT. It translates to CASSRTFNQPQHF. Supplemented by reference TRBV11-3 and TRBJ1-5, the full variable domain reads EAGVVQSPRYKIIEKKQPVAFWCNPISGHNTLYWYLQNLGQGPELLIRYENEEAVDDSQLPKDRFSAERLKGVDSTLKIQPAELGDSAVYLCASSRTFNQPQHFGDGTRLSIL.

The V gene is TRBV6-5, the J gene TRBJ1-5; TRBD1 might be the D (5 bases). Trimming pared 6 bases from V and 9 bases from J, leaving 18 bases between. The CDR3 totals 14 residues. CDR1 and CDR2 (germline): MNHEY, SVGAGI. The CDR3 sequence is CASSQRRTGVPQHF. The CDR3 DNA reads as TGTGCCAGCAGCCAACGAAGGACGGGGGTGCCCCAGCATTTT.

The chain recombines TRBV30 with TRBJ1-5; possible D gene TRBD1, 5 bases. V was clipped by 0 bases and J by 7 bases, with 10 bases between them. The germline CDR1 and CDR2 sequences are GTSNPN and SVGIG (reference sequence). The length of the CDR3 is 13 residues. The CDR3 protein is CAWSVQGVQPQHF. DNA of the CDR3: TGTGCCTGGAGTGTACAAGGGGTCCAGCCCCAGCATTTT.

This chain uses TRBV27 with TRBJ2-2; tentatively, D is TRBD1 (5 bases). Looked up from germline, CDR1 is MNHEY and CDR2 is SMNVEV (reference sequence). The V and J ends lost 2 bases and 8 bases respectively, with 15 bases between them. The CDR3 totals 15 residues. CDR3 bases: TGTGCCAGCAGTTTAACAAATCAGCCAGGGGGGGAGCTGTTTTTT. Its protein product is CASSLTNQPGGELFF.

The chain links TRBV6-5 to TRBJ2-7; 11 bases align to TRBD1. The V gene's germline CDR1 is MNHEY and CDR2 SVGAGI. Trimming at V came to 6 bases and at J to 3 bases, leaving 1 base not matched to a gene. This CDR3 has 13 residues. The CDR3 reads CASRGQGVYEQYF. DNA of the CDR3: TGTGCCAGCAGGGGACAGGGGGTCTACGAGCAGTACTTC.

V gene TRBV5-1 combines with J gene TRBJ1-4, with unresolved D. The germline V and J ends were trimmed by 0 bases and 4 bases, with 13 bases remaining between them. The CDR3 totals 16 residues. Germline values: CDR1 SGHRS, CDR2 YFSETQ. CDR3 amino acids: CASSLGVTGSNEKLFF. Here the CDR3 DNA reads TGCGCCAGCAGCTTGGGGGTCACGGGGAGTAATGAAAAACTGTTTTTT.

The V gene is TRBV28, the J gene TRBJ2-3, with D perhaps being TRBD1 or TRBD2 (7 bases each). The CDR3 covers 14 residues. V shed 6 bases and J shed 10 bases, with 20 bases lying between them. Germline V lookup: CDR1 MDHEN, CDR2 SYDVKM. The CDR3 protein is CASSQGGRLRPQYF. CDR3 coding DNA: TGTGCCAGCAGCCAGGGGGGGCGCCTTAGGCCGCAGTATTTT. The full variable domain, completed using reference TRBV28 and TRBJ2-3, is DVKVTQSSRYLVKRTGEKVFLECVQDMDHENMFWYRQDPGLGLRLIYFSYDVKMKEKGDIPEGYSVSREKKERFSLILESASTNQTSMYLCASSQGGRLRPQYFGPGTRLTVL.

This chain joins TRBV10-1 and TRBJ2-5; 7 bases agree with TRBD2. CDR1 and CDR2 (germline): WNHNN, SYGVQD (reference sequence). V lost 8 bases and J lost 3; bases outside the gene matches: 6. The CDR3 is made up of 13 amino acids. CDR3 coding DNA: TGCGCCAGCTCCCGACTAGCAAAAGAGACCCAGTACTTC. Its protein product is CASSRLAKETQYF.

The rearrangement joins TRBV24-1 to TRBJ2-1; D is uncertain. Trimming pared 4 bases from V and 3 bases from J, leaving 9 bases between. The CDR3 sequence is 14 residues long. The V gene's germline CDR1 is KGHDR and CDR2 SFDVKD. In DNA, the CDR3 is TGTGCCACCAGTGACCCGGTGGTCTACAATGAGCAGTTCTTC. Protein product: CATSDPVVYNEQFF.

This clone was observed a single time. The chain is built from TRBV3-1 (or the pseudogene TRBV3-2) and TRBJ2-7; no firm D call. The V gene's germline CDR1 is LGHDT and CDR2 YNNKEL (reference sequence). This CDR3 is built from 14 residues. Trimming left V 1 base short and J 3 bases short, with 10 bases between. The CDR3 coding sequence is TGTGCCAGCAGCCAAGGACCGTTTGGCTACGAGCAGTACTTC. Translation: CASSQGPFGYEQYF.

The chain carries TRBV30 and TRBJ1-6; 10 bases map to TRBD1. Germline assignment: CDR1 GTSNPN and CDR2 SVGIG (reference sequence). Germline trimming cut 0 bases from V and 8 bases from J; bases unmatched to any gene: 4. The CDR3 is made up of 15 amino acids. CDR3 nucleotides: TGTGCCTGGAGTGTCGGAGGGACAGGGGATTCACCCCTCCACTTT. Its protein product is CAWSVGGTGDSPLHF.

The table lists this clone with a few counts. This chain uses TRBV7-9 with TRBJ1-6; unclear D gene. The CDR3 loop spans 16 amino acids. V lost 4 bases, J lost 4 bases, and 14 bases lay in between. The germline V gene has CDR1 SEHNR and CDR2 FQNEAQ (reference sequence). The CDR3 DNA reads TGTGCCAGCAGCTCCCCCCCCGGAAAATATAATTCACCCCTCCACTTT. Residues: CASSSPPGKYNSPLHF.

The chain is built from TRBV28 and TRBJ2-2; 8 bases agree with TRBD1. Trimming at V came to 5 bases and at J to 6 bases, leaving 14 bases not matched to a gene. This CDR3 has 17 amino acids. Germline CDR1 MDHEN, CDR2 SYDVKM. CDR3 nucleotides: TGTGCCAGCAGTCAAATAGCAGGGGGCGGTGATTCCGGGGAGCTGTTTTTT. It yields the protein CASSQIAGGGDSGELFF. The full variable domain, completed using reference TRBV28 and TRBJ2-2, is DVKVTQSSRYLVKRTGEKVFLECVQDMDHENMFWYRQDPGLGLRLIYFSYDVKMKEKGDIPEGYSVSREKKERFSLILESASTNQTSMYLCASSQIAGGGDSGELFFGEGSRLTVL.

Turning to this clone: The junction shows a germline mismatch at one end, possibly a read error. J is TRBJ2-7 and V is TRBV28, with D tentatively TRBD1 or TRBD2 (5 bases each). The germline V gene encodes CDR1 MDHEN and CDR2 SYDVKM. The CDR3 loop spans 9 amino acids. The CDR3 nucleotides read TGTGCCAGCAGTCCGCTGGGACACTTC. It translates to CASSPLGHF.

In DNA, the CDR3 is TGTGCCAGCAGCAGACAGGGGGGCGGCTATGGCTACACCTTC. It encodes CASSRQGGGYGYTF. The rearrangement links TRBV3-1 (or the pseudogene TRBV3-2) to TRBJ1-2; 9 positions agree with TRBD1. Germline CDR1 is LGHDT and CDR2 is YNNKEL (reference sequence). J lost 4 bases, V lost 5 bases, and 5 bases had no gene match. The CDR3 has 14 residues.

CDR3 loop: CASSKGEKLFF. CDR3 in DNA: TGTGCCAGCAGCAAGGGTGAAAAACTGTTTTTT. The genes are TRBV5-8 and TRBJ1-4; no definite D call. Germline values: CDR1 SGHTS, CDR2 YDEGEE. Trimming cost V 4 bases and J 7 bases, with 5 bases left between them. The CDR3 runs 11 residues. Full variable domain (rest looked up from reference TRBV5-8 and TRBJ1-4): EAGVTQSPTHLIKTRGQQATLRCSPISGHTSVYWYQQALGLGLQFLLWYDEGEERNRGNFPPRFSGRQFPNYSSELNVNALELEDSALYLCASSKGEKLFFGSGTQLSVL.